The subject of this entry is one T cell receptor beta chain. Its antigen is not known. CDR1 and CDR2 from the germline V gene are KGHDR and SFDVKD. The CDR3 has 15 residues. V was shortened by 1 base and J by 2 bases, with 9 bases between the two germline ends. The authors incorporated unique molecular identifiers into the TCR beta cDNA libraries. TCRdb passed the PCR reads through MiXCR, listing each CDR3 protein once. The table records about 540,000 distinct CDR3 sequences, approximately 34% of them present only once. The data stem from a study of post-analysis software for immune sequencing data. Study details: Patients with relapsing-remitting, secondary progressive and progressive-relapsing multiple sclerosis courses were all represented.

Study-wide findings and caveats: Four or five TRBV segments were more frequent in patients than controls; TRBV5-6, TRBV5-1 and TRBV20-1 belonged to this group.

The J gene is TRBJ2-3, the V gene TRBV24-1, with TRBD1 as a possible D gene (6 bases). The receptor comes from a girl aged 2 to 17 with multiple sclerosis. Sequencing was carried out using blood. As DNA, the CDR3 is TGTGCCACCAGTGATTTACAGGGCGACACAGATACGCAGTATTTT. Encoded protein: CATSDLQGDTDTQYF.